The source of this TCR beta chain is a study of cytomegalovirus exposure and HLA in healthy donors. About the research overall: HLA-typed donors were the source of approximately 80 million unique TCRs, which an early data release held. Study-wide points: Previous analysis showed most TCR beta V segments were productive about 90% or about 30% of the time.

60 Vbeta and 13 Jbeta primers were used in PCR. Repertoires were generated with immunoSEQ multiplex PCR, while TCRdb's copy carries only in-frame clones and drops some. The sample yields around 270,000 clones, around 80% seen once. On this clone: Its antigen is unidentified.

Donors likely had unrecorded immune exposures despite being nominally healthy when sampled. The sample taken for sequencing was PBMCs. This clonotype was sampled from a girl aged 2 to 9 in good health and CMV-seronegative.

Written as DNA, the CDR3 is TGTGCCAGCAGCCCCGTTGGTGGGGGGGCCGCTGGGGCCAACGTCCTGACTTTC. Protein sequence: CASSPVGGGAAGANVLTF. V usage is TRBV4-2 and J usage is TRBJ2-6; maybe TRBD2 (7 bases). Trimming removed 4 bases from V and 2 bases from J, with 18 bases in between. The germline CDR1 and CDR2 sequences are LGHNA and YNFKEQ. The CDR3 runs 18 residues.